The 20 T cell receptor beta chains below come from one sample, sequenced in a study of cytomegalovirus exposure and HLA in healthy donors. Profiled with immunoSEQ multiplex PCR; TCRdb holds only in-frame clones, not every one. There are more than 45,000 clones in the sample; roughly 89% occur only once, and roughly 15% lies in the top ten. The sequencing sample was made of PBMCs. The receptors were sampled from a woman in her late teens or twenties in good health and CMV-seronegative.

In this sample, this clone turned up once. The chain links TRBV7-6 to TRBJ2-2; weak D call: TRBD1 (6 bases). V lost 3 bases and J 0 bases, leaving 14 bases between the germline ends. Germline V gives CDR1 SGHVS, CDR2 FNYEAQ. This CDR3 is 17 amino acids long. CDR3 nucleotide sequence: TGTGCCAGCAGCTTCGAACCCGGGACAACGAACACCGGGGAGCTGTTTTTT. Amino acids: CASSFEPGTTNTGELFF.

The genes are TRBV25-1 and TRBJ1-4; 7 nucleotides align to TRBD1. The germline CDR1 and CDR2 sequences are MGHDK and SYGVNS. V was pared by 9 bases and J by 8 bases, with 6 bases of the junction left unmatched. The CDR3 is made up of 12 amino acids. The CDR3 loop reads CASRQGSEKLFF. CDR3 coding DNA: TGTGCCAGTCGACAGGGAAGCGAAAAACTGTTTTTT.

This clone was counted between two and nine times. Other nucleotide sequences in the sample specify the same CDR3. The CDR3 sequence: CASSYSRGDTQYF. The CDR3 nucleotides read TGTGCCAGCAGTTACTCGCGGGGAGATACGCAGTATTTT. This chain connects TRBV6-5 to TRBJ2-3, with D perhaps matching TRBD2 (6 bases). V lost 0 bases to trimming and J lost 5 bases, with 6 bases between them. Germline V gene lookup returns CDR1 MNHEY and CDR2 SVGAGI. The CDR3 totals 13 residues.

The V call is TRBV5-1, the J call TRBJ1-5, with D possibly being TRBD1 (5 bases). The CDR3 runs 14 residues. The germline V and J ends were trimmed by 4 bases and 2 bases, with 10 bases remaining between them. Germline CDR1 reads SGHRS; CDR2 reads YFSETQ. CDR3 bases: TGCGCCAGCAGCCAGGGCGATGGCAATCAGCCCCAGCATTTT. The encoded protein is CASSQGDGNQPQHF.

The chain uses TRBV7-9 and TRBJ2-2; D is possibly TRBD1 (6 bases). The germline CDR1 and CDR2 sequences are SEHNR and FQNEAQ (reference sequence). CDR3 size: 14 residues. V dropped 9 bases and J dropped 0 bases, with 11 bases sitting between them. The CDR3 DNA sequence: TGTGCCAGTTCAGGGGCCCCGAACACCGGGGAGCTGTTTTTT. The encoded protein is CASSGAPNTGELFF.

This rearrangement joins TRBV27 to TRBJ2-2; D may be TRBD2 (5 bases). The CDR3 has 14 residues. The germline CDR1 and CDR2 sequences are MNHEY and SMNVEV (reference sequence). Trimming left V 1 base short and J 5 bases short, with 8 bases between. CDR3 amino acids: CASSLWPGTGELFF. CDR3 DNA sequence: TGTGCCAGCAGTTTATGGCCGGGGACCGGGGAGCTGTTTTTT.

CDR3 protein: CASSLASGHLSSGNTIYF. The CDR3 DNA reads as TGTGCCAGCAGCTTAGCGAGTGGACACTTGAGCTCTGGAAACACCATATATTTT. The chain uses TRBV7-6 and TRBJ1-3, with D possibly matching TRBD1 (5 bases). CDR1 SGHVS and CDR2 FNYEAQ come from the germline V gene. CDR3 length: 18 amino acids. Trimming shortened V by 0 bases and J by 0 bases, and 15 bases separated the two germline ends.

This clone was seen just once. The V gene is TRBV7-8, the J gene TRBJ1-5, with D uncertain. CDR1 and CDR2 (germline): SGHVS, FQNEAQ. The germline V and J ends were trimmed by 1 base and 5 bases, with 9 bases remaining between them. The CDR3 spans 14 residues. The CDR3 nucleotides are TGTGCCAGCAGCTTAGGACCAGGTGATCAGCCCCAGCATTTT. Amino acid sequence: CASSLGPGDQPQHF.

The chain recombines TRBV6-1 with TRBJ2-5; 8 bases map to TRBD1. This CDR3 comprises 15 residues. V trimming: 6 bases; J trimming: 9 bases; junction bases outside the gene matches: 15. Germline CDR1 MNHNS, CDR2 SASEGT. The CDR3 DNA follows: TGTGCCAGCAGAGCCACAGGGGGGCATATGTTGGCCCAGTACTTC. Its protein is CASRATGGHMLAQYF.

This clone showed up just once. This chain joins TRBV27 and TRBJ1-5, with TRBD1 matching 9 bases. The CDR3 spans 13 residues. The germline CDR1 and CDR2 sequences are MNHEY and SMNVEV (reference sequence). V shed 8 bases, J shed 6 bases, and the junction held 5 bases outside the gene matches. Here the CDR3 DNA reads TGTGCCAGCTGGGGACAGGGAAGTCAGCCCCAGCATTTT. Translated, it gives CASWGQGSQPQHF.

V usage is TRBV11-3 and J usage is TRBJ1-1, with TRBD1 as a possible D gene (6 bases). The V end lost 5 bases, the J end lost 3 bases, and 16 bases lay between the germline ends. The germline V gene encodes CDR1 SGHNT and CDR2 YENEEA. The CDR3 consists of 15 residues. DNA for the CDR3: TGTGCCAGCAGCCGAGGAAGGGGGTGGGACACTGAAGCTTTCTTT. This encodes CASSRGRGWDTEAFF.

The CDR3 DNA sequence: TGTGCCAGCAGCGTAGACCACGCGGCTAAGACCCAGTACTTC. Residues: CASSVDHAAKTQYF. The chain has TRBV9 and TRBJ2-5; D not certain. CDR1 is SGDLS and CDR2 is YYNGEE in the germline V gene. The V and J ends lost 0 bases and 6 bases respectively, with 12 bases between them. This CDR3 spans 14 amino acids.

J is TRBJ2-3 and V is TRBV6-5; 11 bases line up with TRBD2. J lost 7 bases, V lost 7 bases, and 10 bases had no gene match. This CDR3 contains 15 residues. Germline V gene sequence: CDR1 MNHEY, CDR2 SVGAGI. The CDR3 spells CASNRGSGGANTQYF. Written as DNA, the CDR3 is TGTGCCAGCAACAGGGGTAGCGGGGGGGCCAATACGCAGTATTTT.

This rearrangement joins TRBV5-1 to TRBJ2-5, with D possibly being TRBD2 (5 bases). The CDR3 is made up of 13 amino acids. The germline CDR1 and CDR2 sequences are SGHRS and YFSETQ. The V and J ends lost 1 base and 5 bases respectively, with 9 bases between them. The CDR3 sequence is CASSLFSGETQYF. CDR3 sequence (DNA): TGCGCCAGCAGCTTGTTCTCGGGGGAGACCCAGTACTTC.

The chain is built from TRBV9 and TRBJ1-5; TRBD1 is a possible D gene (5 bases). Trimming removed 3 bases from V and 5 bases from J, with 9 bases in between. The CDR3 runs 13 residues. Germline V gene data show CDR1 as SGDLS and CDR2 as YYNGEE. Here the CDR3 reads CASSGGGDQPQHF. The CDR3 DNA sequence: TGTGCCAGCAGCGGGGGCGGGGATCAGCCCCAGCATTTT. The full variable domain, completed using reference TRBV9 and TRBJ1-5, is DSGVTQTPKHLITATGQRVTLRCSPRSGDLSVYWYQQSLDQGLQFLIQYYNGEERAKGNILERFSAQQFPDLHSELNLSSLELGDSALYFCASSGGGDQPQHFGDGTRLSIL.

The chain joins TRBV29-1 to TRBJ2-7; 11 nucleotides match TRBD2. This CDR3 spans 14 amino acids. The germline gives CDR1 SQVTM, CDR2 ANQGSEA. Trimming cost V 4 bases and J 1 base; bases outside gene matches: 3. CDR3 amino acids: CSVVTSGSSYEQYF. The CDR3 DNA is TGCAGCGTTGTTACTAGCGGGAGTTCCTACGAGCAGTACTTC.

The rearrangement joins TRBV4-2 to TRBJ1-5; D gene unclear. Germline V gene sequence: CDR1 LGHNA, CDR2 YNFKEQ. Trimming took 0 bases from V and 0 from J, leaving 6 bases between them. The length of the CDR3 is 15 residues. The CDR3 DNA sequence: TGTGCCAGCAGCCAAGATAGTAGTAGCAATCAGCCCCAGCATTTT. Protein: CASSQDSSSNQPQHF.

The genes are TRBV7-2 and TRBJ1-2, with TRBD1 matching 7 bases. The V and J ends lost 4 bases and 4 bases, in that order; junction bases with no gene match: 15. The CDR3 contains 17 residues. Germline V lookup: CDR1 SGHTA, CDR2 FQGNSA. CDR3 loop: CASSSGQPPRVGYGYTF. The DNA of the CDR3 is TGTGCCAGCAGCTCGGGACAGCCACCGAGAGTTGGCTATGGCTACACCTTC.

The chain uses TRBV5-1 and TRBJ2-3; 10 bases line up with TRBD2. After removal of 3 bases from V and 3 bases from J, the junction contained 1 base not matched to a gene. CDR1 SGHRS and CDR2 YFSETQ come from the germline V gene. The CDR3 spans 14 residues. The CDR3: CASSWTSGTDTQYF. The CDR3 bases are TGCGCCAGCAGCTGGACTAGCGGAACAGATACGCAGTATTTT.

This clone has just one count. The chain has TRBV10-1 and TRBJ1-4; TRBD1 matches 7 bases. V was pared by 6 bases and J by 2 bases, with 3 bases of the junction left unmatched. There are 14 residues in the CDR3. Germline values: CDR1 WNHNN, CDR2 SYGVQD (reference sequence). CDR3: CASRRGQTNEKLFF. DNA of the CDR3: TGCGCCAGCAGAAGGGGGCAGACTAATGAAAAACTGTTTTTT.